Shown below are 9 T cell receptor beta chains from a single sample sequenced in a study of OX40 agonist ivuxolimab in advanced cancers. The method was immunoSEQ multiplex PCR; TCRdb's version includes in-frame clones alone and lacks a portion of them. This table has 100,000 or so clones, about 85% appearing once. Material: CD4+ or CD8+ T cells sorted from blood, obtained in a trial of the OX40 agonist ivuxolimab. The receptors here all came from an adult with an advanced solid tumor such as melanoma, head and neck, liver or kidney cancer.

The chain has TRBV5-1 and TRBJ2-5; TRBD2 is a possible D gene (6 bases). From germline, CDR1 is SGHRS and CDR2 YFSETQ. V was cut by 4 bases and J by 1 base, with 11 bases left in between. The CDR3 covers 14 residues. CDR3 nucleotide sequence: TGCGCCAGCAGCCCGGGAGTTCGCCAAGAGACCCAGTACTTC. Translation gives CASSPGVRQETQYF. Full variable domain (missing parts from reference TRBV5-1 and TRBJ2-5): KAGVTQTPRYLIKTRGQQVTLSCSPISGHRSVSWYQQTPGQGLQFLFEYFSETQRNKGNFPGRFSGRQFSNSRSEMNVSTLELGDSALYLCASSPGVRQETQYFGPGTRLLVL.

This clone was observed a few times. The chain carries TRBV27 and TRBJ1-4; 7 bases match TRBD1. The CDR3 covers 15 residues. The junction had 8 bases not matched to a gene; V was cut back by 5 bases and J by 5 bases. Germline CDR1 MNHEY, CDR2 SMNVEV (reference sequence). The CDR3 DNA reads TGTGCCAGCAGTCCCCGGGGACAGCTAAATGAAAAACTGTTTTTT. It encodes CASSPRGQLNEKLFF. Filled out from reference TRBV27 and TRBJ1-4, the complete variable domain reads EAQVTQNPRYLITVTGKKLTVTCSQNMNHEYMSWYRQDPGLGLRQIYYSMNVEVTDKGDVPEGYKVSRKEKRNFPLILESPSPNQTSLYFCASSPRGQLNEKLFFGSGTQLSVL.

The rearrangement links TRBV10-1 to TRBJ2-1; 12 bases agree with TRBD2. Germline loops: CDR1 WNHNN, CDR2 SYGVQD (reference sequence). This CDR3 is 14 amino acids long. V shed 4 bases, J shed 8 bases, and the junction held 3 bases outside the gene matches. Here the CDR3 DNA reads TGCGCCAGCAGTGCTAGCGGGAGGGCTGATGAGCAGTTCTTC. Its protein product is CASSASGRADEQFF.

This chain connects TRBV28 to TRBJ1-3; 8 positions match TRBD1. V lost 7 bases and J lost 0; bases outside the gene matches: 8. Looked up from germline, CDR1 is MDHEN and CDR2 is SYDVKM. CDR3 length equals 16 residues. The CDR3 DNA sequence: TGTGCCAGCATACAGGGGGATTTGCTCTCTGGAAACACCATATATTTT. The encoded protein is CASIQGDLLSGNTIYF.

The rearrangement links TRBV28 to TRBJ2-1; 14 nucleotides agree with TRBD2. The CDR3 contains 15 residues. The germline V gene has CDR1 MDHEN and CDR2 SYDVKM. Losses at the gene ends were 4 bases for V and 8 bases for J; bases not matched to a gene: 4. The CDR3 nucleotides are TGTGCCAGCAGTTCCCCGGGACTAGCGGGAGATGAGCAGTTCTTC. Translating gives CASSSPGLAGDEQFF.

The rearrangement uses TRBV28 and TRBJ1-5; D unresolved. Germline assignment: CDR1 MDHEN and CDR2 SYDVKM. Trimming took off 6 bases at V and 2 bases at J, with 8 bases between the two ends. CDR3 length: 13 residues. The CDR3 DNA is TGTGCCAGCAGCCGGTGGGGCAATCAGCCCCAGCATTTT. It codes for CASSRWGNQPQHF.

This chain links TRBV5-4 with TRBJ2-3, with D perhaps TRBD2 (5 bases). Germline V gene data show CDR1 as SGHNT and CDR2 as YYREEE (reference sequence). The V gene lost 0 bases and the J gene lost 1 base, with 9 bases spanning the gap. There are 15 residues in the CDR3. CDR3 bases: TGTGCCAGCAGCTTGGTTGTGGGAGGCACAGATACGCAGTATTTT. It is translated as CASSLVVGGTDTQYF.

The gene calls are TRBV5-1 and TRBJ1-3; 7 nucleotides align to TRBD1. Germline lookup yields CDR1 SGHRS and CDR2 YFSETQ. Trimming at V came to 0 bases and at J to 4 bases, leaving 1 base not matched to a gene. The CDR3 has 14 amino acids. CDR3 loop: CASSLVGGGNTIYF. CDR3 in DNA: TGCGCCAGCAGCTTGGTAGGGGGCGGAAACACCATATATTTT.

This chain uses TRBV7-2 with TRBJ2-3; a weak D match, TRBD2 (5 bases). Between the trimmed V and J ends, which lost 2 bases and 6 bases, there was a span of 9 bases. CDR1 is SGHTA, CDR2 FQGNSA, per germline. This CDR3 has 13 amino acids. The CDR3 sequence: CASSLPERDTQYF. CDR3 bases: TGTGCCAGCAGCTTACCCGAGCGGGATACGCAGTATTTT.